Listed below are T cell receptor beta chains from one sample, sequenced in a study of blood T cell repertoires in COVID-19. Profiled with immunoSEQ multiplex PCR; TCRdb holds only in-frame clones, not every one. The sample lists some 120,000 clones; roughly 84% were seen once. The sample was peripheral blood. The receptors were gathered from a woman between 25 and 40 years old who had recovered from COVID-19. Each CDR3 is given without its conserved first and last residue. The D gene is left open where the match is weak. Size is stated for part of the rows, as once, few or many counts, or as a class when the clone is expanded.

V,J,size,D,CDR3
TRBV9,TRBJ2-7,NA,TRBD2,ASSPATGGRDYEQY
TRBV5-4,TRBJ2-7,NA,NA,ASTRRGQYEQY
TRBV6-5,TRBJ1-1,NA,NA,ASSYFRGEFEAF
TRBV13,TRBJ2-7,NA,TRBD2,ASSQSVGSGIPGAYEQY
TRBV6-5,TRBJ2-2,NA,TRBD2,ASSYLGEGPGELF
TRBV30,TRBJ2-2,NA,TRBD2,AWNGLAGETNTGELF
TRBV13,TRBJ1-2,NA,TRBD1,ASSLGQGNYNYGYT
TRBV10-3,TRBJ1-4,NA,TRBD1,AISITGQPFEKLF
TRBV15,TRBJ1-5,NA,TRBD1,ATSRGTGTDPGEPQH
TRBV19,TRBJ2-7,NA,TRBD2,ASGPPRDRGGLAGAGAYEQY
TRBV9,TRBJ2-1,NA,TRBD2,ASSVDPLLAGGREQF
TRBV19,TRBJ2-1,NA,TRBD2,ASNGKLGLAGELRDNEQF
TRBV3-1/TRBV3-2,TRBJ2-1,NA,NA,ASSQGLAGLSYNEQF
TRBV2,TRBJ1-1,NA,NA,ASSPSSLNTEAF
TRBV4-1,TRBJ1-2,NA,NA,ASSPAQGTANYGYT
TRBV6-5,TRBJ2-6,NA,NA,ASSSEYRDTANVLT
TRBV14,TRBJ2-7,NA,TRBD2,ASSPTGLRDYEQY
TRBV9,TRBJ2-2,NA,NA,ASSVGVAANTGELF
TRBV19,TRBJ2-7,NA,NA,ASSIAGQYEQY
TRBV10-1,TRBJ1-5,few,NA,ASSEKPTFNQPQH
TRBV14,TRBJ1-3,NA,NA,ASSPGQFTIY
TRBV4-2,TRBJ1-4,NA,NA,ASSRERTPEGKLF
TRBV19,TRBJ2-2,NA,TRBD1,ASSNPARGRGGELF
TRBV6-6,TRBJ1-5,many,NA,ASSSLGSASNQPQH
TRBV30,TRBJ1-6,NA,NA,AWAPVYNSPLH
TRBV6-5,TRBJ1-5,NA,NA,ASSYGVYQPQH
TRBV12-3/TRBV12-4,TRBJ2-5,once,NA,ASSFRVKETQY
TRBV5-1,TRBJ1-1,NA,TRBD1,ASSFGTGVDHTEAF
TRBV7-2,TRBJ1-1,once,TRBD1,ASSFRQGAVEAF
TRBV4-1,TRBJ1-1,NA,TRBD1,ASSLGQGPNTEAF
TRBV11-2,TRBJ2-7,once,TRBD1,ASSLDRAGTGSYEQY
TRBV2,TRBJ1-5,NA,NA,ASSDGQTINQPQH
TRBV19,TRBJ1-2,once,NA,ASSAQVSAPFYGYT
TRBV18,TRBJ1-6,NA,NA,ASSPGQGNSPLH
TRBV7-9,TRBJ2-3,NA,TRBD2,ASSLATSGGTDTQY
TRBV6-5,TRBJ1-3,NA,NA,ASSPTRTGNTIY
TRBV9,TRBJ2-1,NA,TRBD2,ASSVAALAGAYNEQF
TRBV18,TRBJ2-5,NA,NA,ASSRFGRAETQY
TRBV10-3,TRBJ1-1,NA,TRBD1,AISPQGASTEAF
TRBV7-8,TRBJ2-7,NA,NA,ASSIQGLGYEQY
TRBV27,TRBJ2-3,few,NA,ASSLRRTNTDTQY
TRBV4-1,TRBJ2-7,NA,TRBD2,ASSPLGPGGAHYEQY
TRBV5-6,TRBJ2-7,NA,NA,ASSQAGYSYEQY
TRBV29-1,TRBJ2-3,once,NA,SVEDPGQGNTDTQY
TRBV28,TRBJ2-2,once,NA,ASSLTGTGQTGELF
TRBV5-4,TRBJ2-1,NA,TRBD2,ASSLGGSGGNNEQF
TRBV12-5,TRBJ2-5,NA,NA,ASGFSALYRNQALQETQY
TRBV15,TRBJ1-1,NA,TRBD1,ATSRGTGNTEAF
TRBV7-2,TRBJ2-3,NA,TRBD2,ASSLTSGNTDTQY
TRBV19,TRBJ2-7,NA,NA,ASSISPAGSYEQY
TRBV7-7,TRBJ1-6,NA,NA,ASSSRGGAPLH
TRBV10-1,TRBJ2-2,NA,NA,ASSVGRNTGELF
TRBV14,TRBJ1-1,few,NA,ASSPAGGGEAF